This T cell receptor beta chain is from a study of shared clonotypes between healthy human individuals. Overall study results and limits: Generally, estimated richness proved larger in naive subsets than it did in memory subsets. Few donors limited the genetic and exposure-history diversity represented.

Regarding this clone: Antigen unknown. This sample includes further DNA sequences coding for the same CDR3.

The authors split each subset's genomic DNA evenly across several immunoSEQ plates. Method: immunoSEQ multiplex PCR; TCRdb's copy keeps in-frame clones and lacks some. The sample carries some 300,000 clones, less than 75% recorded once. From germline, CDR1 is KGHSH and CDR2 LQKENI. The CDR3 has 14 amino acids. The trim removed 2 bases at V and 2 bases at J, leaving 1 base unmatched. The material sequenced was memory CD4+ T cells sorted from blood. Subset denoted: CD45RA-negative fraction. The sequence was collected from a man aged 25 to 40 in good health. The chain joins TRBV18 to TRBJ2-3; 7 bases are a match to TRBD2. The CDR3 reads CASSPGTNTDTQYF. DNA for the CDR3: TGTGCCAGCTCACCAGGGACTAACACAGATACGCAGTATTTT.